These T cell receptor beta chains were read from a single sample in a study of T cell responses to AZD1222 COVID-19 vaccine. The method was immunoSEQ multiplex PCR; TCRdb's version includes in-frame clones alone and lacks a portion of them. The sample includes some 150,000 clones, about 93% of them seen just once. The material sequenced was peripheral blood, taken on day 0 of AZD1222 vaccination. These TCRs come from an adult in good health. Both conserved end residues are part of each CDR3. A D gene is named only where the DNA matches it firmly. A row's size may be missing; if present it is once, few, many or a size class.

TRBV5-5	TRBD1	16	TRBJ2-7	-	CASSPETGVGWYEQYF	TGTGCCAGCAGCCCGGAAACAGGGGTGGGCTGGTACGAGCAGTACTTC
TRBV7-3	TRBD2	14	TRBJ2-5	-	CASSLTSGSQTQYF	TGTGCCAGCAGCTTAACTAGCGGGAGCCAGACCCAGTACTTC
TRBV28	-	14	TRBJ1-2	-	CASGQDISNYGYTF	TGTGCCAGCGGGCAGGACATCTCAAACTATGGCTACACCTTC
TRBV11-2	-	14	TRBJ1-2	-	CASSFSGGHYGYTF	TGTGCCAGCAGCTTTTCTGGGGGGCACTATGGCTACACCTTC
TRBV30	TRBD1	15	TRBJ1-2	once	CAWRTQGGGIYGYTF	TGTGCCTGGCGAACTCAGGGGGGAGGTATCTATGGCTACACCTTC
TRBV5-1	-	12	TRBJ1-1	-	CASSLPSDEAFF	TGCGCCAGCAGCCTACCGTCCGACGAAGCTTTCTTT
TRBV19	-	12	TRBJ1-1	once	CASGYVNTEAFF	TGTGCCAGTGGCTACGTGAACACTGAAGCTTTCTTT
TRBV6-4	-	13	TRBJ1-1	-	CASTREGGTEAFF	TGTGCCAGCACCCGTGAGGGTGGCACTGAAGCTTTCTTT
TRBV3-1/TRBV3-2	-	15	TRBJ1-2	once	CASSPPPDRSYGYTF	TGTGCCAGCAGCCCACCCCCGGACAGATCTTATGGCTACACCTTC
TRBV6-5	-	14	TRBJ1-5	-	CASRQVWSNQPQHF	TGTGCCAGCCGACAGGTGTGGAGCAATCAGCCCCAGCATTTT
TRBV30	-	14	TRBJ2-1	-	CASSEGSSYNEQFF	TGTGCGTCTAGTGAGGGAAGCTCCTACAATGAGCAGTTCTTC
TRBV15	-	13	TRBJ1-1	-	CATSRVEQAEAFF	TGTGCCACCAGCAGAGTCGAACAGGCTGAAGCTTTCTTT
TRBV28	-	13	TRBJ1-4	once	CASASATNEKLFF	TGTGCCAGCGCGTCTGCAACTAATGAAAAACTGTTTTTT
TRBV2	TRBD1	15	TRBJ1-5	-	CASRHRGPSNQPQHF	TGTGCCAGCAGGCACAGGGGGCCGAGCAATCAGCCCCAGCATTTT
TRBV5-6	TRBD1	15	TRBJ2-1	-	CASSPRGRGYNEQFF	TGTGCCAGCAGCCCGAGGGGGCGAGGTTACAATGAGCAGTTCTTC
TRBV7-2	-	14	TRBJ2-5	-	CASSLLAYQETQYF	TGTGCCAGCAGCTTATTAGCGTACCAAGAGACCCAGTACTTC
TRBV7-2	-	14	TRBJ1-5	-	CASSLTGIYQPQHF	TGTGCCAGCAGCTTAACAGGGATTTATCAGCCCCAGCATTTT
TRBV14	-	16	TRBJ2-3	-	CASSQERFRGTDTQYF	TGTGCCAGCAGCCAAGAAAGATTCAGGGGCACAGATACGCAGTATTTT
TRBV12-3/TRBV12-4	-	12	TRBJ2-7	-	CASSQGPVGQYF	TGTGCCAGCAGCCAAGGGCCCGTAGGGCAGTACTTC
TRBV10-3	-	14	TRBJ1-6	once	CAISATELNSPLHF	TGTGCCATCTCCGCGACAGAACTTAATTCACCCCTCCACTTT
TRBV28	-	14	TRBJ1-5	-	CASSDGQRNQPQHF	TGTGCCAGCAGCGACGGACAGCGCAATCAGCCCCAGCATTTT
TRBV27	TRBD1	13	TRBJ1-2	once	CAAGGALFGGYTF	TGTGCCGCAGGGGGCGCATTGTTTGGTGGCTACACCTTC
TRBV7-2	TRBD2	15	TRBJ2-1	-	CASSLDGTRGNEQFF	TGTGCCAGCAGCTTAGATGGGACTAGGGGGAATGAGCAGTTCTTC
TRBV2	TRBD2	16	TRBJ2-7	-	CASSANGLAGGYEQYF	TGTGCCAGCAGTGCAAATGGACTAGCGGGGGGTTACGAGCAGTACTTC
TRBV7-9	-	15	TRBJ1-1	-	CASSFPGLGNTEAFF	TGTGCCAGCAGCTTCCCAGGGTTGGGGAACACTGAAGCTTTCTTT
TRBV6-5	-	16	TRBJ1-2	-	CASSYSSAGSPLGYTF	TGTGCCAGCAGTTACTCGTCAGCAGGGTCTCCGCTTGGCTACACCTTC
TRBV12-3/TRBV12-4	-	13	TRBJ1-1	-	CASSRTPNTEAFF	TGTGCCAGCAGTCGGACACCGAACACTGAAGCTTTCTTT
TRBV12-5	TRBD1	18	TRBJ1-5	-	CASGLARLGGQNNQPQHF	TGTGCTAGTGGTTTGGCCCGACTGGGGGGACAGAACAATCAGCCCCAGCATTTT
TRBV5-6	-	12	TRBJ2-1	-	CASSFGGGEQFF	TGTGCCAGCAGCTTTGGGGGCGGTGAGCAGTTCTTC
TRBV4-1	-	13	TRBJ1-4	once	CASSQEEGRKLFF	TGCGCCAGCAGCCAAGAAGAGGGTAGGAAACTGTTTTTT
TRBV27	-	18	TRBJ1-6	-	CASSQVRRGLAYNSPLHF	TGTGCCAGCAGCCAAGTGCGTAGAGGCCTGGCCTATAATTCACCCCTCCACTTT